These 20 T cell receptor beta chains originate from one sample sequenced in a study of STAT5B mutations in CD4+ large granular lymphocyte leukemia. Some clones are missing from TCRdb's copy, which holds only in-frame ones; the method was immunoSEQ multiplex PCR. The table shows some 21,000 clones, with roughly 65% occurring only once. The sequenced sample consisted of CD4+ T cells from blood buffy coats. The receptors derive from a human donor in good health.

The rearrangement uses TRBV6-6 and TRBJ1-2, with 10 bases identical to TRBD1. Unmatched junction bases numbered 8, after V lost 8 bases and J lost 8 bases. CDR1 is MNHNY, CDR2 SVGAGI, per germline (reference sequence). The length of the CDR3 is 13 residues. DNA for the CDR3: TGTGCCAGCGGCGACAGGGGGCGAGAAGGCTACACCTTC. Amino acids: CASGDRGREGYTF.

The gene calls are TRBV28 and TRBJ1-4; perhaps TRBD1 as D (6 bases). From germline, CDR1 is MDHEN and CDR2 SYDVKM. The CDR3 is 16 residues long. V lost 6 bases to trimming and J lost 8 bases, with 22 bases between them. The CDR3, as DNA: TGTGCCAGCAGCCCGCCGGGGAGGGGGTTAAAGGAAAAACTGTTTTTT. Encoded protein: CASSPPGRGLKEKLFF.

The V gene is TRBV29-1, the J gene TRBJ2-6; TRBD1 matches 8 bases. V shed 3 bases, J shed 2 bases, and the junction held 6 bases outside the gene matches. The germline V gene has CDR1 SQVTM and CDR2 ANQGSEA. The CDR3 consists of 16 residues. In DNA, the CDR3 is TGCAGCGTTGAGGGCAGGGGGCTTGCTGGGGCCAACGTCCTGACTTTC. Encoded protein: CSVEGRGLAGANVLTF.

The table lists this clone with a few counts. The chain combines TRBV19 with TRBJ2-2; D call uncertain. The CDR3 runs to 14 residues. V was pared by 1 base and J by 5 bases, with 8 bases between. Germline loops: CDR1 LNHDA, CDR2 SQIVND (reference sequence). The CDR3 reads CASSIAQVTGELFF. CDR3 in DNA: TGTGCCAGTAGTATAGCCCAGGTAACCGGGGAGCTGTTTTTT.

The gene calls are TRBV5-1 and TRBJ2-2; D call uncertain. V gave up 0 bases and J gave up 0 bases, with 9 bases separating them. Germline CDR1 is SGHRS and CDR2 is YFSETQ. The CDR3 extends over 16 amino acids. CDR3 coding DNA: TGCGCCAGCAGCTTGGTTAGAAACGCGAACACCGGGGAGCTGTTTTTT. Its translation: CASSLVRNANTGELFF.

The J gene is TRBJ1-5, the V gene TRBV12-5; 7 nucleotides match TRBD1. Germline V gives CDR1 LGHNT, CDR2 FRNRAP. The CDR3 has 15 residues. With 1 base clipped from V and 4 bases from J, the junction kept 4 bases outside the gene matches. DNA of the CDR3: TGTGCTAGTGGTTTGGCAGGGGGGCCAAATCAGCCCCAGCATTTT. Amino acids: CASGLAGGPNQPQHF.

This chain uses TRBV19 with TRBJ2-7; no definite D call. Deletions cut 4 bases from V and 0 bases from J, with 13 bases between. Germline CDR1 reads LNHDA; CDR2 reads SQIVND (reference sequence). The CDR3 totals 15 residues. The CDR3 protein is CASSTQILHSYEQYF. The CDR3 DNA follows: TGTGCCAGTAGTACACAGATTCTACACTCCTACGAGCAGTACTTC.

V and J are TRBV29-1 and TRBJ2-3; TRBD1 matches at 7 bases. The V segment lost 3 bases and the J segment 0 bases; nucleotides outside the gene matches: 3. Per the germline V gene, CDR1 is SQVTM and CDR2 is ANQGSEA. This CDR3 comprises 14 residues. The CDR3 DNA sequence: TGCAGCGTTGATGGGACAGCTAGCACAGATACGCAGTATTTT. This encodes CSVDGTASTDTQYF.

The chain's CDR3 is CASSSQGGVQYF. The DNA for the CDR3 is TGTGCCAGCAGCTCGCAGGGGGGCGTGCAGTACTTC. This sequence joins TRBV7-9 and TRBJ2-7; possible D gene TRBD1, 7 bases. Trimming took off 4 bases at V and 9 bases at J, with 13 bases between the two ends. This CDR3 spans 12 amino acids. Germline CDR1 reads SEHNR; CDR2 reads FQNEAQ (reference sequence).

This chain joins TRBV10-3 and TRBJ2-1, with 8 bases fitting TRBD2. Germline V gene lookup returns CDR1 ENHRY and CDR2 SYGVKD. The CDR3 loop spans 12 amino acids. The J segment lost 9 bases and the V segment lost 2 bases, leaving 0 bases of the junction unmatched. The DNA for the CDR3 is TGTGCCATCAGTGAGGCGGGGGGTGAGCAGTTCTTC. Translating gives CAISEAGGEQFF.

This sequence joins TRBV30 and TRBJ2-3, with D perhaps matching TRBD2 (5 bases). The V end was cut by 0 bases, the J end by 1 base, with 11 bases between. This CDR3 has 15 amino acids. The V gene's germline CDR1 is GTSNPN and CDR2 SVGIG (reference sequence). The CDR3 sequence is CAWSVGRAGTDTQYF. CDR3 in DNA: TGTGCCTGGAGTGTAGGGCGGGCTGGCACAGATACGCAGTATTTT.

The table lists this clone with a count of one. CDR3 in DNA: TGTGCCAGCAGTTTCGGGACAGGCACCTCTGGGGCCAACGTCCTGACTTTC. It specifies CASSFGTGTSGANVLTF. The chain couples TRBV27 to TRBJ2-6; TRBD1 aligns across 8 bases. CDR3 length equals 17 residues. Germline CDR1 is MNHEY and CDR2 is SMNVEV (reference sequence). V was pared by 3 bases and J by 0 bases, with 4 bases of the junction left unmatched. The variable domain in full, completed from reference TRBV27 and TRBJ2-6, reads EAQVTQNPRYLITVTGKKLTVTCSQNMNHEYMSWYRQDPGLGLRQIYYSMNVEVTDKGDVPEGYKVSRKEKRNFPLILESPSPNQTSLYFCASSFGTGTSGANVLTFGAGSRLTVL.

V is TRBV6-1 and J is TRBJ1-2, with D maybe TRBD1 (5 bases). CDR3 length equals 14 residues. Looked up from germline, CDR1 is MNHNS and CDR2 is SASEGT. V shed 8 bases and J shed 4 bases, with 17 bases lying between them. The CDR3 nucleotides are TGTGCCAGCTCATCCGTCCGGGGCAGCTATGGCTACACCTTC. Its translation: CASSSVRGSYGYTF.

This clone was counted a single time. The V and J genes are TRBV5-6 and TRBJ2-3; TRBD1 agrees at 7 bases. V shed 3 bases and J 3 bases; nucleotides not matched to a gene: 16. CDR1 is SGHDT and CDR2 is YYEEEE in the germline V gene. The CDR3 covers 18 residues. CDR3 amino acids: CASSSTLTTGLGTDTQYF. CDR3 DNA sequence: TGTGCCAGCAGCTCGACCCTTACGACAGGGTTAGGGACAGATACGCAGTATTTT.

This clone has just one count. This sequence joins TRBV15 and TRBJ2-2; TRBD1 matches 10 bases. In germline, CDR1 is LNHNV, CDR2 YYDKDF (reference sequence). The length of the CDR3 is 16 residues. The ends lost 3 bases at V and 1 base at J; junction bases unmatched: 2. The CDR3 region has the DNA TGTGCCACCAGCAGTGGGGACAGGGGGAACACCGGGGAGCTGTTTTTT. Residues: CATSSGDRGNTGELFF.

The chain joins TRBV5-5 to TRBJ2-5, with D unresolved. There are 13 residues in the CDR3. Germline-derived CDR1 and CDR2 are SGHKS and YYEKEE (reference sequence). V was cut by 5 bases and J by 3 bases, with 11 bases left in between. The CDR3 is CASSSIPKETQYF. The CDR3 nucleotides are TGTGCCAGCAGTTCAATCCCAAAAGAGACCCAGTACTTC.

The gene calls are TRBV10-3 and TRBJ2-1, with TRBD2 matching 9 bases. This CDR3 spans 14 amino acids. CDR1 and CDR2 (germline): ENHRY, SYGVKD. V gave up 7 bases and J gave up 6 bases; unmatched junction bases: 7. CDR3 DNA: TGTGCCATCAAAGGGACTAGCTTGAGCAATGAGCAGTTCTTC. Translating it yields CAIKGTSLSNEQFF.

The chain carries TRBV2 and TRBJ2-2; TRBD1 matches 10 bases. The CDR3 extends over 14 amino acids. Germline V gene data show CDR1 as SNHLY and CDR2 as FYNNEI. The junction had 5 bases not matched to a gene; V was cut back by 6 bases and J by 7 bases. In DNA, the CDR3 is TGTGCCAGCAGCACCGGGACAGGGGTCGGGGAGCTGTTTTTT. It specifies CASSTGTGVGELFF.

This chain links TRBV7-3 with TRBJ1-5, with D unclear. Germline V gene sequence: CDR1 SGHTA, CDR2 FQGTGA. CDR3 size: 19 residues. The V end was cut by 0 bases, the J end by 1 base, with 19 bases between. The CDR3 nucleotides are TGTGCCAGCAGCTTAACGTTAATTCCTGGCAGGTGGAGCAATCAGCCCCAGCATTTT. Its protein is CASSLTLIPGRWSNQPQHF.

This rearrangement joins TRBV19 to TRBJ1-5; 8 positions match TRBD1. The CDR3 has 14 residues. The germline V gene encodes CDR1 LNHDA and CDR2 SQIVND (reference sequence). With 4 bases clipped from V and 3 bases from J, the junction kept 2 bases outside the gene matches. In nucleotides, the CDR3 is TGTGCCAGTAGTAAGACAGGGGACAATCAGCCCCAGCATTTT. This gives the protein CASSKTGDNQPQHF.